The present entry profiles one T cell receptor (beta chain) with its context. Its cognate antigen is unknown. These data come from a study of breast tumors, draining lymph nodes, adjacent tissues. Regarding the study as a whole: Tumor repertoires ranked between lymph nodes and nontumor tissue in diversity, with V and J gene preferences. Findings are consistent with lymph node origin and intratumoral expansion of most tumor T cells. Luminal-like breast cancer showed significantly greater tumor-nontumor repertoire similarity than basal-like breast cancer did. Tumor T cell lymph node origin was a supported hypothesis, not proven.

Axillary draining lymph nodes of breast cancer patients supplied the node samples. V shed 1 base and J shed 2 bases, with 12 bases lying between them. This CDR3 has 16 residues. CDR1 LGHDT and CDR2 YNNKEL come from the germline V gene (reference sequence). TCRdb ran MiXCR on the multiplex PCR reads and lists one entry per CDR3 protein. The sample shows around 130,000 distinct CDR3 sequences, about 20% of them seen only once. Specimen: axillary lymph node tissue. V and J are TRBV3-1 and TRBJ1-3; D remains ambiguous. The sequence derives from a female donor with breast cancer. Some clones in this sample may be carry-over from other donors' samples. The DNA of the CDR3 is TGTGCCAGCAGCCAAGGGTCCCCGGATACTGGAAACACCATATATTTT. Translated, it gives CASSQGSPDTGNTIYF.